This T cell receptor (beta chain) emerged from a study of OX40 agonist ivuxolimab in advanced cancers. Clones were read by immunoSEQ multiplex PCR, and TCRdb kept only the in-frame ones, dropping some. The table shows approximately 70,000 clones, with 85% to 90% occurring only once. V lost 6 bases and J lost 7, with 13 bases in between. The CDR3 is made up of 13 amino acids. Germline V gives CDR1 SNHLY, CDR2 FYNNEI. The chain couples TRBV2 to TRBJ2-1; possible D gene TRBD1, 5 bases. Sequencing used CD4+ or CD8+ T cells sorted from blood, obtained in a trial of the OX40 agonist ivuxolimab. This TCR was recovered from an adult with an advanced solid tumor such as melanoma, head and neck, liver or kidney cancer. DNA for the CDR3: TGTGCCAGCAGCCCCGACAGCCCGAATGAGCAGTTCTTC. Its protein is CASSPDSPNEQFF.